A selection of T cell receptor beta chains follows, all from one sample in a study of shared clonotypes between healthy human individuals. TCRdb keeps only in-frame clones here, not all; method: immunoSEQ multiplex PCR. The sample records 2.3 million or so clones, approximately 95% being singletons. The sequenced sample consisted of naive CD4+ T cells from PBMCs. The receptors here all came from a man aged 18 to 30 in good health. Some clones in this sample may be carry-over from other donors' samples. Each CDR3 is given with its conserved first and last residue. D genes are given only for firm matches. Size is omitted from some rows. Given values are once, few, many or a class for expanded clones.

>16|NA|TRBV12-5|TRBJ2-3|NA
CASGLVLGGLTDTQYF
TGTGCTAGTGGTTTGGTACTTGGGGGTTTGACAGATACGCAGTATTTT
>12|NA|TRBV29-1|TRBJ2-1|NA
CSVADTYNEQFF
TGCAGCGTTGCGGACACTTACAATGAGCAGTTCTTC
>18|once|TRBV28|TRBJ1-5|NA
CASSLWPGADSEGQPQHF
TGTGCCAGCAGTTTATGGCCAGGGGCCGATTCAGAGGGTCAGCCCCAGCATTTT
>14|NA|TRBV7-8|TRBJ1-5|NA
CASSPSGQSLPQHF
TGTGCCAGCAGTCCTAGCGGACAGTCATTACCCCAGCATTTT
>13|NA|TRBV7-2|TRBJ2-5|NA
CASSRYRLETQYF
TGTGCCAGCAGCAGATATAGATTGGAGACCCAGTACTTC
>14|NA|TRBV7-9|TRBJ1-1|NA
CASSGQTANTEAFF
TGTGCCAGCAGTGGACAGACAGCGAACACTGAAGCTTTCTTT
>16|NA|TRBV5-1|TRBJ2-7|TRBD2
CASSLATGRESYEQYF
TGCGCCAGCAGCTTGGCGACGGGGAGGGAAAGCTACGAGCAGTACTTC
>18|NA|TRBV5-1|TRBJ2-3|TRBD2
CASSLGPSGRASPDTQYF
TGCGCCAGCAGCTTGGGTCCTAGCGGGAGGGCCTCCCCAGATACGCAGTATTTT
>16|NA|TRBV6-4|TRBJ2-7|NA
CASSTLRQVHSYEQYF
TGTGCCAGCAGCACACTACGACAGGTCCACTCCTACGAGCAGTACTTC
>13|NA|TRBV6-1|TRBJ2-4|NA
CASRFGAKNIQYF
TGTGCCAGCCGTTTCGGGGCCAAAAACATTCAGTACTTC
>20|NA|TRBV28|TRBJ2-7|NA
CASSLSPDATGWGGAYEQYF
TGTGCCAGCAGTTTATCACCCGACGCTACAGGGTGGGGTGGGGCCTACGAGCAGTACTTC
>17|NA|TRBV7-2|TRBJ2-2|NA
CASSLSSSRGGTGELFF
TGTGCCAGCAGCTTATCTTCCAGCAGGGGCGGAACCGGGGAGCTGTTTTTT
>13|NA|TRBV28|TRBJ1-2|TRBD1
CASSVRQGRGYTF
TGTGCCAGCAGTGTTAGACAGGGCCGGGGCTACACCTTC
>15|NA|TRBV11-2|TRBJ2-7|TRBD2
CASRRWTSGSYEQYF
TGTGCCAGCAGGCGGTGGACTAGCGGATCCTACGAGCAGTACTTC
>16|NA|TRBV6-1|TRBJ2-1|NA
CASSEIGGGFYNEQFF
TGTGCCAGCAGTGAAATTGGAGGGGGCTTCTACAATGAGCAGTTCTTC
>16|NA|TRBV5-4|TRBJ2-4|NA
CASSYQGSLAKNIQYF
TGTGCCAGCAGCTATCAGGGGAGTCTAGCCAAAAACATTCAGTACTTC
>14|NA|TRBV5-1|TRBJ2-5|NA
CASSFGSSGETQYF
TGCGCCAGCAGCTTTGGGAGTAGCGGAGAGACCCAGTACTTC
>16|NA|TRBV7-9|TRBJ2-7|NA
CASSGSGLMGSYEQYF
TGTGCCAGCAGCGGGTCGGGGCTCATGGGGTCCTACGAGCAGTACTTC
>14|NA|TRBV7-2|TRBJ2-7|TRBD1
CASSLGTGIYEQYF
TGTGCCAGCAGCTTGGGGACAGGGATCTACGAGCAGTACTTC
>15|NA|TRBV2|TRBJ1-2|TRBD1
CASKKDRAESYGYTF
TGTGCCAGCAAGAAGGACAGGGCGGAGAGCTATGGCTACACCTTC
>16|NA|TRBV19|TRBJ1-2|TRBD1
CASQAPGTGGVYGYTF
TGTGCCAGCCAAGCCCCGGGCACAGGGGGCGTCTATGGCTACACCTTC
>16|NA|TRBV4-3|TRBJ1-4|NA
CASSQDGKTLNEKLFF
TGCGCCAGCAGCCAAGATGGCAAGACGTTGAATGAAAAACTGTTTTTT
>12|NA|TRBV7-9|TRBJ2-5|NA
CASSAREETQYF
TGTGCCAGCAGCGCCAGGGAAGAGACCCAGTACTTC
>14|NA|TRBV28|TRBJ1-2|NA
CASSPPPRGYGYTF
TGTGCCAGCAGTCCCCCCCCGCGCGGCTATGGCTACACCTTC
>17|NA|TRBV2|TRBJ1-5|NA
CASSVKTQKTPNQPQHF
TGTGCCAGCAGTGTCAAAACCCAAAAAACCCCCAATCAGCCCCAGCATTTT
>15|NA|TRBV7-6|TRBJ2-1|TRBD1
CASSERQGSYNEQFF
TGTGCCAGCAGCGAGAGACAGGGCTCCTACAATGAGCAGTTCTTC